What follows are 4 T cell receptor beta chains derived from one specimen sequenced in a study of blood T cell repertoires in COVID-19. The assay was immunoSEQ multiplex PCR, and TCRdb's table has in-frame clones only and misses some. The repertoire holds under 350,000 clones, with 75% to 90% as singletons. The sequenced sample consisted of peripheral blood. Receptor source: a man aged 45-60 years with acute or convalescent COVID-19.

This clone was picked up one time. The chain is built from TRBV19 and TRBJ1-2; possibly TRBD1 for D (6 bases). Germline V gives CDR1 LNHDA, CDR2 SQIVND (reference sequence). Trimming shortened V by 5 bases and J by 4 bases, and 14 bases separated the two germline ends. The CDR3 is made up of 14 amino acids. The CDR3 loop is CASSSQQGSYGYTF. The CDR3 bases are TGTGCCAGTAGTTCTCAACAGGGATCCTATGGCTACACCTTC. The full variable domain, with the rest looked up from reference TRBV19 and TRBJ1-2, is DGGITQSPKYLFRKEGQNVTLSCEQNLNHDAMYWYRQDPGQGLRLIYYSQIVNDFQKGDIAEGYSVSREKKESFPLTVTSAQKNPTAFYLCASSSQQGSYGYTFGSGTRLTVV.

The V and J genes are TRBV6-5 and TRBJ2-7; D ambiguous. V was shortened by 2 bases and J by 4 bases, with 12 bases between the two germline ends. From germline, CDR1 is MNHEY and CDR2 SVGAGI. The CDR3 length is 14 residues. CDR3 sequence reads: CASSYGDTQYEQYF. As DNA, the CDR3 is TGTGCCAGCAGTTACGGTGACACCCAATACGAGCAGTACTTC.

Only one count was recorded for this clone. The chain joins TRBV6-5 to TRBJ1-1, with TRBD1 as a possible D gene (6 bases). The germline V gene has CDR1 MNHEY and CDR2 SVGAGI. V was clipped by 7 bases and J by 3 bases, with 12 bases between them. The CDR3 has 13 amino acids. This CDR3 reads CASMQGPYTEAFF. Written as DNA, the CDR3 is TGTGCCAGCATGCAGGGGCCTTACACTGAAGCTTTCTTT.

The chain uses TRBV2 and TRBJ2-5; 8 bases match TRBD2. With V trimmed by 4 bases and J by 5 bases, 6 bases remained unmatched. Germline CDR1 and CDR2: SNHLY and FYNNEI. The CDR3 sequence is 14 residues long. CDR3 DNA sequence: TGTGCCAGCAGTGCCTGGACTAGCCGGGAGACCCAGTACTTC. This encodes CASSAWTSRETQYF.